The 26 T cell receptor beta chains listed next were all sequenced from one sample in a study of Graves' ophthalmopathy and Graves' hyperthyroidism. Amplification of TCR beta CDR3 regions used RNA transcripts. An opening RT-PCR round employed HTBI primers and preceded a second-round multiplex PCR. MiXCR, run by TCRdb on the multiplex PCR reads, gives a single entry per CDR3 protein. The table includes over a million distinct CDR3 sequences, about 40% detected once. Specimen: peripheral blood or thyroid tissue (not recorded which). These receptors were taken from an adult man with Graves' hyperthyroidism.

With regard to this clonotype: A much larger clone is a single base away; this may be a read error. The CDR3 is CASTEGHEQYF. In nucleotides, the CDR3 is TGCGCCAGTACCGAGGGCCACGAGCAGTACTTC. The rearrangement uses TRBV5-1 and TRBJ2-7, with D tentatively TRBD2 (5 bases). In germline, CDR1 is SGHRS, CDR2 YFSETQ. Trimming stripped 8 bases from V and 5 bases from J, with 11 bases between. The CDR3 is made up of 11 amino acids.

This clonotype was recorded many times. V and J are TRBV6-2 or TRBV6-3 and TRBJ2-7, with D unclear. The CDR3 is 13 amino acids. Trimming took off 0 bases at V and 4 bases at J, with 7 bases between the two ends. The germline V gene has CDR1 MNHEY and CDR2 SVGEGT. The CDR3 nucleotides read TGTGCCAGCAGTTACTCGGCTGGATACGAGCAGTACTTC. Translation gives CASSYSAGYEQYF.

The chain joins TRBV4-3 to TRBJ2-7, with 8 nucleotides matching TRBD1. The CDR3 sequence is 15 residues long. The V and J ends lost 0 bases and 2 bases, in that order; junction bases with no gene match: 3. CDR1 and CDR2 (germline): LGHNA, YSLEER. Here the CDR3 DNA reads TGCGCCAGCAGCCAAGAAGCCAGGGGGCCCTACGAGCAGTACTTC. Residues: CASSQEARGPYEQYF.

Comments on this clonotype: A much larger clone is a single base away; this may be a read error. The CDR3 here is CASSVGQGSNHPQHF. Here the CDR3 DNA reads TGCGCCAGCAGCGTGGGACAGGGTAGCAATCATCCCCAGCATTTT. This chain links TRBV5-1 with TRBJ1-5; 9 nucleotides agree with TRBD1. Looked up from germline, CDR1 is SGHRS and CDR2 is YFSETQ. This CDR3 is 15 amino acids long.

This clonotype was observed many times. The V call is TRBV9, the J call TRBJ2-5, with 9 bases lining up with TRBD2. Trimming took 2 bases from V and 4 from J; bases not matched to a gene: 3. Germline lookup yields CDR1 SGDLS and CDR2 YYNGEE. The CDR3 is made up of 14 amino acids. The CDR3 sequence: CASSVSGSIETQYF. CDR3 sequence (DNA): TGTGCCAGCAGCGTTAGCGGGAGTATAGAGACCCAGTACTTC.

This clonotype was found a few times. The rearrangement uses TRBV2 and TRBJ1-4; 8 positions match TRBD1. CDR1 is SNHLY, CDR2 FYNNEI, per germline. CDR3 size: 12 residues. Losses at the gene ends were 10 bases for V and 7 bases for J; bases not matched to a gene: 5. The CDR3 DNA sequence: TGTGCCACCCGTGGACAGGGTGAAAAACTGTTTTTT. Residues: CATRGQGEKLFF.

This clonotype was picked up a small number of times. DNA for the CDR3: TGTGCCAGCAGCATTAGTTCGGACAACAATCAGCCCCAGCATTTT. Its protein is CASSISSDNNQPQHF. The V call is TRBV12-3 or TRBV12-4, the J call TRBJ1-5; weak D call: TRBD1 (5 bases). V shed 6 bases and J shed 3 bases, with 15 bases lying between them. The CDR3 has 15 residues.

The DNA of the CDR3 is TGTGCCATCAGTGAGTCGCCCCGCTGGGGGGTAATAGCGGGGGAGACCGAGCAGTACTTC. It is translated as CAISESPRWGVIAGETEQYF. This chain connects TRBV10-3 to TRBJ2-7; 9 bases fit TRBD2. CDR1 is ENHRY, CDR2 SYGVKD, per germline. The CDR3 loop spans 20 amino acids. V was clipped by 0 bases and J by 6 bases; unmatched bases: 21.

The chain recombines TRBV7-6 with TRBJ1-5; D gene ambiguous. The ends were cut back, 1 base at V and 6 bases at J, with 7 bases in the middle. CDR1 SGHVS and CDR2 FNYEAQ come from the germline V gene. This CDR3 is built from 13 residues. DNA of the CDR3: TGTGCCAGCAGCTTAGGAGTTCTTCAGCCCCAGCATTTT. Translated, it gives CASSLGVLQPQHF.

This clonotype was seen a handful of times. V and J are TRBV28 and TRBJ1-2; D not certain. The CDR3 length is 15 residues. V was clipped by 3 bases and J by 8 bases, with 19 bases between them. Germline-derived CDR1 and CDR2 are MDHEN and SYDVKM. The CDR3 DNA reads TGTGCCAGCAGTTTTACCCCTCTCCGAGACTGGGGCTACACCTTC. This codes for CASSFTPLRDWGYTF.

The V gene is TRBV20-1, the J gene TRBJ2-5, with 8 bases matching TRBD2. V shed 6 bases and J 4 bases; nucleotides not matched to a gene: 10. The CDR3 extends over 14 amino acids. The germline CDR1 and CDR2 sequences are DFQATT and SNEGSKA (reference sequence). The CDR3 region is CSAYGLAGGETQYF. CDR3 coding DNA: TGCAGTGCCTATGGACTAGCCGGTGGAGAGACCCAGTACTTC.

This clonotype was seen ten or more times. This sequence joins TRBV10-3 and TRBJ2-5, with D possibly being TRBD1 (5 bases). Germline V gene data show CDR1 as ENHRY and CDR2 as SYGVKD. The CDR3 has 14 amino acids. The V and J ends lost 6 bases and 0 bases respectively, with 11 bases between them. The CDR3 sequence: CAISLDTHQETQYF. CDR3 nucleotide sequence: TGTGCCATCAGCTTGGACACCCACCAAGAGACCCAGTACTTC.

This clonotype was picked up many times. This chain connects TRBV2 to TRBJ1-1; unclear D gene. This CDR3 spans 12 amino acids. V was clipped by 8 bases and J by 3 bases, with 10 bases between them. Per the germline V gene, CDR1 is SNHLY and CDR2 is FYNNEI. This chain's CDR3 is CASGQEYTEAFF. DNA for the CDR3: TGTGCCAGCGGCCAGGAGTACACTGAAGCTTTCTTT.

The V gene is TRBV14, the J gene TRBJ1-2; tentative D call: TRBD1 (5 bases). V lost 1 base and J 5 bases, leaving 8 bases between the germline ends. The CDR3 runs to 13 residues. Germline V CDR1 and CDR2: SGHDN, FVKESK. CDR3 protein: CASSQGTTYGYTF. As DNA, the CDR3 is TGTGCCAGCAGCCAAGGGACAACGTATGGCTACACCTTC.

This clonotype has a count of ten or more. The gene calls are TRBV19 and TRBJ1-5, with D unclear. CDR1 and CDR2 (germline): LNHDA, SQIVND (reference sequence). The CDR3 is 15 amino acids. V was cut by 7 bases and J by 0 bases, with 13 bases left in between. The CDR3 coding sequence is TGTGCCAGTAACCGTAAACGGAATAGCAATCAGCCCCAGCATTTT. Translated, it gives CASNRKRNSNQPQHF.

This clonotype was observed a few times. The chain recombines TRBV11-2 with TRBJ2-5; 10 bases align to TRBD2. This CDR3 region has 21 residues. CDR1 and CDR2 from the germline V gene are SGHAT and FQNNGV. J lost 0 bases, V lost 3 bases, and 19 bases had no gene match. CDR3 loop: CASSLGTGRLAGDRDQETQYF. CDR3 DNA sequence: TGTGCCAGCAGCTTGGGAACAGGCAGGCTAGCGGGAGATCGGGACCAAGAGACCCAGTACTTC. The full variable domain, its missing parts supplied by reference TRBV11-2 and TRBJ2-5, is EAGVAQSPRYKIIEKRQSVAFWCNPISGHATLYWYQQILGQGPKLLIQFQNNGVVDDSQLPKDRFSAERLKGVDSTLKIQPAKLEDSAVYLCASSLGTGRLAGDRDQETQYFGPGTRLLVL.

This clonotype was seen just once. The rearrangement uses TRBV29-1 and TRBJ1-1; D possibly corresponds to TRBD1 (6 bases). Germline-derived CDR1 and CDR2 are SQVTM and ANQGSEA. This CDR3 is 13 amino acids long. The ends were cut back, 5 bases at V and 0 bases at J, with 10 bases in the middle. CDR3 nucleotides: TGCAGCGTTCCAAGGGGGATGAACACTGAAGCTTTCTTT. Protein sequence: CSVPRGMNTEAFF.

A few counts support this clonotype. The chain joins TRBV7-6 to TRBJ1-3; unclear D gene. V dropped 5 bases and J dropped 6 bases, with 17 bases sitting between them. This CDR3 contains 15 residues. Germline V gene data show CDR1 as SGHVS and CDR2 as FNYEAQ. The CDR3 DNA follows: TGTGCCAGCAGCGCGAGATTTCGGGATCCAAACACCATATATTTT. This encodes CASSARFRDPNTIYF.

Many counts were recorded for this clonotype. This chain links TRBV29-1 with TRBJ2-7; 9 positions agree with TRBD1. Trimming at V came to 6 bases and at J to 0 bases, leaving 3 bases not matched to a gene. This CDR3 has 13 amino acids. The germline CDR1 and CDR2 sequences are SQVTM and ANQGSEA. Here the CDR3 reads CSVGDRVSYEQYF. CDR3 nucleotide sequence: TGCAGCGTGGGGGACAGGGTCTCCTACGAGCAGTACTTC.

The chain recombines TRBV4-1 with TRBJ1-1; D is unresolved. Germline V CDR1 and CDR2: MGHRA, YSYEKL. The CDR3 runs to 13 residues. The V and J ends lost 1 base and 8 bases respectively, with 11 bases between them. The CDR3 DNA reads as TGCGCCAGCAGCCAAGGGCCCCAGTCAGAAGCTTTCTTT. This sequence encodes CASSQGPQSEAFF.

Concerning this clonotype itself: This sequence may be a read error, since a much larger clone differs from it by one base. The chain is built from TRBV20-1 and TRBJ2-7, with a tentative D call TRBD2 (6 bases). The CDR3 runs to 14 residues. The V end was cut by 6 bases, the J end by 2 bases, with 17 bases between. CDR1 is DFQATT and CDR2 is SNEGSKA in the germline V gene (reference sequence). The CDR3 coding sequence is TGCAGTGCCAGACCGGGACTCCCACCCTACGAGCAGTACTTC. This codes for CSARPGLPPYEQYF.

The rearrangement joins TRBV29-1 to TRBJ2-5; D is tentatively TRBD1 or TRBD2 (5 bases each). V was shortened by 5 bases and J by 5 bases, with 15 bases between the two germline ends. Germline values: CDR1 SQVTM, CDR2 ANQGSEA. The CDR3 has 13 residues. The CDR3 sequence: CSVWGRESETQYF. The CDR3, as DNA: TGCAGCGTTTGGGGCAGGGAGTCGGAGACCCAGTACTTC.

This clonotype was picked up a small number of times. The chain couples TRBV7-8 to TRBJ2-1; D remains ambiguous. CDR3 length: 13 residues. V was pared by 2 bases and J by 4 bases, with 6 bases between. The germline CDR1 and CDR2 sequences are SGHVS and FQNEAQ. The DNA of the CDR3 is TGTGCCAGCAGCTTAAGACAATACAATGAGCAGTTCTTC. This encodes CASSLRQYNEQFF.

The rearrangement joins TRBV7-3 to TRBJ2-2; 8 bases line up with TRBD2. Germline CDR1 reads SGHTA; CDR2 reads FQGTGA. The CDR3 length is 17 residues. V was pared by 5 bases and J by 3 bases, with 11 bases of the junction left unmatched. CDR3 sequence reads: CASSQDMAGGYTGELFF. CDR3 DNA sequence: TGTGCCAGCAGCCAAGACATGGCGGGGGGCTACACCGGGGAGCTGTTTTTT.

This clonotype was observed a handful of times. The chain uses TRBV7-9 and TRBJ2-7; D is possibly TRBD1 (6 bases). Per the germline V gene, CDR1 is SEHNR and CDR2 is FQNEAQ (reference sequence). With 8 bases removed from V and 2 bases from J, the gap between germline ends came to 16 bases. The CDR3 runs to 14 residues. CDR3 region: CASSGAGSPYEQYF. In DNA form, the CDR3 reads TGTGCCAGCTCAGGGGCCGGAAGTCCCTACGAGCAGTACTTC.

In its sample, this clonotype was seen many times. This CDR3 reads CASTKEGTNEKLFF. In nucleotides, the CDR3 is TGTGCCAGCACAAAGGAGGGCACTAATGAAAAACTGTTTTTT. The chain couples TRBV12-3 or TRBV12-4 to TRBJ1-4, with D hard to call. The ends were cut back, 7 bases at V and 2 bases at J, with 11 bases in the middle. There are 14 residues in the CDR3.